These T cell receptor beta chains were read from a single sample in a study of shared clonotypes between healthy human individuals. Profiling relied on immunoSEQ multiplex PCR, and the TCRdb table lists in-frame clones only, not all of them. The repertoire consists of fewer than 850,000 clones, with 95% to 97% occurring once and the leading ten covering around 0.21%. Sequenced input: naive CD8+ T cells sorted from blood. These receptors were collected from a man younger than 45 in good health. The CDR3 runs from the conserved cysteine through the conserved F or W. A D gene is named only where the DNA matches it firmly. Size values are once, few and many counts, or a class for expanded clones, and some rows have none.

-,-,TRBV2,TRBJ1-1,CASRPKNTEAFF,TGTGCCAGCAGGCCAAAGAACACTGAAGCTTTCTTT
TRBD2,-,TRBV9,TRBJ2-5,CASSPGLAEPQETQYF,TGTGCCAGCAGCCCCGGACTAGCGGAGCCCCAAGAGACCCAGTACTTC
TRBD2,-,TRBV11-1,TRBJ2-7,CASSFAGGQPYSDEQYF,TGTGCCAGCAGCTTCGCGGGGGGTCAACCCTATAGCGACGAGCAGTACTTC
-,-,TRBV6-1,TRBJ2-2,CASSDPGRKEIGELFF,TGTGCCAGCAGTGACCCCGGTCGGAAGGAAATCGGGGAGCTGTTTTTT
-,-,TRBV7-6,TRBJ2-1,CASSSAEGGYNEQFF,TGTGCCAGCAGCTCGGCGGAGGGCGGCTACAATGAGCAGTTCTTC
TRBD1,-,TRBV28,TRBJ2-7,CASSLREGTAYEQYF,TGTGCCAGCAGTTTACGTGAGGGGACAGCCTACGAGCAGTACTTC
-,-,TRBV2,TRBJ2-7,CASSEIRPTGHYEQYF,TGTGCCAGCAGTGAAATTCGACCGACAGGACACTACGAGCAGTACTTC
-,-,TRBV7-9,TRBJ2-7,CASSSTQEGQDYEQYF,TGTGCCAGCAGCTCCACCCAGGAGGGCCAGGACTACGAGCAGTACTTC
TRBD2,-,TRBV7-6,TRBJ2-3,CASSSWTSGSTDTQYF,TGTGCCAGCAGCTCATGGACTAGCGGGAGTACAGATACGCAGTATTTT
TRBD1,-,TRBV6-1,TRBJ2-7,CASSEWGQEDYHEQYF,TGTGCCAGCAGTGAGTGGGGACAGGAGGATTACCACGAGCAGTACTTC
-,-,TRBV21-1,TRBJ2-3,CARKGLAGPRTDTQYF,TGTGCCAGGAAGGGACTAGCGGGACCTCGGACAGATACGCAGTATTTT
-,once,TRBV7-9,TRBJ2-1,CASSPGPISYNEQFF,TGTGCCAGCAGCCCCGGACCCATTTCCTACAATGAGCAGTTCTTC
-,-,TRBV5-6,TRBJ1-5,CASSLGGGQPQHF,TGTGCCAGCAGCTTGGGAGGGGGTCAGCCCCAGCATTTT
TRBD2,-,TRBV11-2,TRBJ2-3,CASSPLRGGTDTQYF,TGTGCCAGCAGCCCGCTTCGGGGGGGCACAGATACGCAGTATTTT
-,-,TRBV5-4,TRBJ2-2,CASSPPLTGELFF,TGTGCCAGCAGCCCTCCCCTCACCGGGGAGCTGTTTTTT
TRBD1,-,TRBV7-6,TRBJ2-5,CASSLAYRTGQETQYF,TGTGCCAGCAGCTTAGCTTATAGGACAGGGCAAGAGACCCAGTACTTC
-,-,TRBV4-1,TRBJ2-1,CASSQEAGLGQLNEQFF,TGCGCCAGCAGCCAAGAAGCAGGGCTGGGGCAGTTAAATGAGCAGTTCTTC
-,once,TRBV7-9,TRBJ1-3,CASSSPRTVFPSGNTIYF,TGTGCCAGCAGCTCCCCCCGAACGGTTTTCCCCTCTGGAAACACCATATATTTT
TRBD2,-,TRBV7-2,TRBJ2-7,CASTPLSGLAGRGEQYF,TGTGCCAGCACCCCGTTGTCTGGACTAGCGGGACGGGGCGAGCAGTACTTC
-,-,TRBV4-1,TRBJ2-3,CASSQDSNTDTQYF,TGCGCCAGCAGCCAGGACAGTAACACAGATACGCAGTATTTT
-,-,TRBV27,TRBJ2-7,CASSPRGGVHEQYF,TGTGCCAGCAGTCCGCGCGGAGGGGTGCACGAGCAGTACTTC
TRBD1,-,TRBV7-7,TRBJ2-7,CASSFEDRLEQYF,TGTGCCAGCAGCTTCGAGGACAGGCTCGAGCAGTACTTC
-,-,TRBV5-1,TRBJ2-3,CASRETYPVITDTQYF,TGCGCCAGCAGGGAGACTTATCCGGTTATTACAGATACGCAGTATTTT
TRBD2,-,TRBV5-1,TRBJ2-1,CASSLAVRGTSGSLWHEQFF,TGCGCCAGCAGCTTGGCCGTTAGGGGGACTAGCGGGAGTTTATGGCATGAGCAGTTCTTC
-,-,TRBV11-2,TRBJ2-7,CASSLDWAPVEQYF,TGTGCCAGCAGCTTAGATTGGGCTCCGGTAGAGCAGTACTTC
TRBD1,-,TRBV27,TRBJ2-1,CASSFQGAYNEQFF,TGTGCCAGCAGTTTTCAGGGGGCCTACAATGAGCAGTTCTTC
-,-,TRBV27,TRBJ1-1,CASSPAGRFTEAFF,TGTGCCAGCAGTCCCGCCGGGAGATTCACTGAAGCTTTCTTT
TRBD1,-,TRBV5-1,TRBJ2-1,CASSYRDSHNEQFF,TGCGCCAGCAGCTATAGGGACAGTCACAATGAGCAGTTCTTC
TRBD1,once,TRBV27,TRBJ2-5,CASSLRWGPGQRYQETQYF,TGTGCCAGCAGTTTGAGATGGGGTCCGGGACAGAGGTATCAAGAGACCCAGTACTTC
TRBD1,-,TRBV7-6,TRBJ2-7,CASSFPDRGFGEQYF,TGTGCCAGCAGCTTTCCGGACAGGGGCTTTGGCGAGCAGTACTTC
TRBD1,-,TRBV19,TRBJ1-5,CASSISPGQSTNQPQHF,TGTGCCAGTAGTATATCTCCGGGACAGAGTACCAATCAGCCCCAGCATTTT
-,-,TRBV6-6,TRBJ1-4,CASSYLDSNEKLFF,TGTGCCAGCAGTTACTTGGACAGTAATGAAAAACTGTTTTTT
TRBD1,-,TRBV5-1,TRBJ2-5,CASSTWTGLETQYF,TGCGCCAGCAGCACCTGGACAGGCCTGGAGACCCAGTACTTC
TRBD1,once,TRBV5-1,TRBJ2-5,CASSLPGGVETQYF,TGCGCCAGCAGCTTGCCAGGGGGCGTAGAGACCCAGTACTTC
-,-,TRBV11-1,TRBJ2-1,CASSLVGAGSFNEQFF,TGTGCCAGCAGCTTAGTAGGGGCGGGATCCTTTAATGAGCAGTTCTTC
TRBD2,-,TRBV10-3,TRBJ2-2,CAILRAGGKYTGELFF,TGTGCCATCTTAAGAGCGGGAGGGAAGTACACCGGGGAGCTGTTTTTT
-,-,TRBV4-3,TRBJ1-4,CASSQDPGFMAGNEKLFF,TGCGCCAGCAGCCAAGATCCAGGGTTTATGGCGGGTAATGAAAAACTGTTTTTT
TRBD1,-,TRBV5-6,TRBJ2-1,CASIKGQLYNEQFF,TGTGCCAGCATCAAGGGACAGTTATACAATGAGCAGTTCTTC
-,-,TRBV7-9,TRBJ2-7,CASSRLPYEQYF,TGTGCCAGCAGCCGCTTACCCTACGAGCAGTACTTC
-,-,TRBV2,TRBJ2-7,CASRNSPYEQYF,TGTGCCAGCAGGAACAGCCCCTACGAGCAGTACTTC
-,-,TRBV9,TRBJ2-7,CASSPSGARSYEQYF,TGTGCCAGCAGCCCGTCAGGAGCTAGATCCTACGAGCAGTACTTC
-,-,TRBV7-9,TRBJ2-3,CASSLARDDTQYF,TGTGCCAGCAGCTTAGCGCGAGATGATACGCAGTATTTT
-,-,TRBV10-3,TRBJ2-7,CAISESERPNYEQYF,TGTGCCATCAGTGAGTCAGAGCGGCCAAACTACGAGCAGTACTTC
-,-,TRBV30,TRBJ1-3,CAWSGEGGNTIYF,TGTGCCTGGAGTGGCGAGGGTGGAAACACCATATATTTT
TRBD2,-,TRBV4-3,TRBJ2-7,CASSQDTSGRLEQYF,TGCGCCAGCAGCCAAGATACTAGCGGGAGGCTCGAGCAGTACTTC
-,-,TRBV13,TRBJ2-2,CASKRRGVYSGELFF,TGTGCCAGCAAGAGGAGGGGAGTGTACTCCGGGGAGCTGTTTTTT
TRBD2,-,TRBV25-1,TRBJ2-1,CASSEPSTSGRFNEQFF,TGTGCCAGCAGTGAACCATCAACTAGCGGGAGATTCAATGAGCAGTTCTTC
-,-,TRBV29-1,TRBJ2-7,CSVVVLGDEQYF,TGCAGCGTTGTAGTGCTCGGGGACGAGCAGTACTTC
-,-,TRBV7-9,TRBJ2-1,CASSFGGHGYNEQFF,TGTGCCAGCAGCTTCGGCGGGCACGGCTACAATGAGCAGTTCTTC
TRBD1,-,TRBV30,TRBJ1-1,CASQGVEAFF,TGTGCCTCACAGGGGGTTGAAGCTTTCTTT
-,-,TRBV27,TRBJ2-1,CASSLSLWYEQFF,TGTGCCAGCAGTTTATCGTTGTGGTATGAGCAGTTCTTC
-,-,TRBV5-5,TRBJ2-7,CASSHSNLRGYTEQYF,TGTGCCAGCAGCCATTCAAATCTACGGGGGTATACGGAGCAGTACTTC
-,-,TRBV6-5,TRBJ2-1,CASSYGGAWSYNEQFF,TGTGCCAGCAGTTACGGGGGGGCCTGGTCCTACAATGAGCAGTTCTTC
TRBD2,-,TRBV6-5,TRBJ2-5,CASSYTSGSVKTQYF,TGTGCCAGCAGTTACACTAGCGGGAGTGTAAAGACCCAGTACTTC
TRBD2,-,TRBV14,TRBJ2-7,CASSPLGTTSSYEQYF,TGTGCCAGCAGCCCGCTAGGGACTACATCCTCCTACGAGCAGTACTTC
TRBD1,-,TRBV7-8,TRBJ2-7,CASSPLEQGKYEQYF,TGTGCCAGCAGCCCACTCGAACAGGGGAAGTACGAGCAGTACTTC
-,-,TRBV7-9,TRBJ2-1,CASSLARHEQFF,TGTGCCAGCAGCCTAGCTAGGCATGAGCAGTTCTTC
-,-,TRBV6-6,TRBJ1-2,CASSATAVALYGYTF,TGTGCCAGCAGTGCGACCGCGGTTGCGCTCTATGGCTACACCTTC
-,-,TRBV6-1,TRBJ2-5,CASSGTRQSQETQYF,TGTGCCAGCAGTGGAACACGACAGTCCCAAGAGACCCAGTACTTC
-,-,TRBV5-1,TRBJ2-3,CASSPMGEQDTQYF,TGCGCCAGCAGCCCTATGGGGGAACAAGATACGCAGTATTTT